Following are 21 T cell receptor beta chains from one sample sequenced in a study of blood T cell repertoires in COVID-19. Repertoires were generated with immunoSEQ multiplex PCR, while TCRdb's copy carries only in-frame clones and drops some. The data contain about 270,000 clones, over 75% of them seen just once; the ten biggest clones take up approximately 8.2%. What was sequenced was PBMCs or T cells enriched from blood (not recorded which). The receptors were gathered from a woman in her fifties or sixties with acute COVID-19.

The genes are TRBV28 and TRBJ1-6, with 7 bases aligning to TRBD1. Per the germline V gene, CDR1 is MDHEN and CDR2 is SYDVKM. J was trimmed by 7 bases and V by 8 bases; bases with no gene match: 2. The CDR3 has 12 residues. The CDR3 region is CASGGGNSPLHF. The CDR3 DNA is TGTGCCAGCGGAGGGGGCAATTCACCCCTCCACTTT.

The gene calls are TRBV28 and TRBJ2-5; 8 nucleotides align to TRBD1. V shed 3 bases and J 5 bases; nucleotides not matched to a gene: 8. CDR3 length equals 15 residues. CDR1 MDHEN and CDR2 SYDVKM come from the germline V gene. The CDR3: CASSLVAGGKETQYF. CDR3 in DNA: TGTGCCAGCAGTTTGGTGGCAGGGGGCAAGGAGACCCAGTACTTC.

The rearrangement links TRBV7-2 to TRBJ2-3; TRBD2 matches at 8 bases. The V gene's germline CDR1 is SGHTA and CDR2 FQGNSA. Trimming removed 1 base from V and 5 bases from J; junction bases left unmatched: 2. The CDR3 extends over 14 amino acids. This chain's CDR3 is CASSLGLAGDTQYF. CDR3 coding DNA: TGTGCCAGCAGCTTAGGGCTAGCGGGAGATACGCAGTATTTT.

The J gene is TRBJ1-2, the V gene TRBV19, with a possible D match to TRBD1 (6 bases). The CDR3 extends over 15 amino acids. From germline, CDR1 is LNHDA and CDR2 SQIVND (reference sequence). The V and J ends lost 3 bases and 3 bases respectively, with 14 bases between them. The CDR3 nucleotides are TGTGCCAGTAGTATGAAGGACAGCAGTGACTATGGCTACACCTTC. Protein: CASSMKDSSDYGYTF.

V gene TRBV6-1 combines with J gene TRBJ1-1; TRBD1 might be the D (5 bases). Germline assignment: CDR1 MNHNS and CDR2 SASEGT. The CDR3 has 13 residues. Trimming took 2 bases from V and 6 from J, leaving 10 bases between them. DNA for the CDR3: TGTGCCAGCAGTGAAAAGACAGTTCCTGAAGCTTTCTTT. The encoded protein is CASSEKTVPEAFF.

V usage is TRBV7-2 and J usage is TRBJ2-5; 8 bases fit TRBD1. V lost 5 bases and J lost 1; bases outside the gene matches: 3. The CDR3 covers 14 residues. Germline V gives CDR1 SGHTA, CDR2 FQGNSA. CDR3 DNA: TGTGCCAGCAGCACCGGGACAGGCCAAGAGACCCAGTACTTC. This gives the protein CASSTGTGQETQYF.

V gene TRBV5-4 combines with J gene TRBJ1-2, with 7 nucleotides matching TRBD1. Trimming at V came to 4 bases and at J to 4 bases, leaving 7 bases not matched to a gene. CDR1 and CDR2 (germline): SGHNT, YYREEE (reference sequence). This CDR3 has 14 residues. CDR3: CASSTWDSLYGYTF. In DNA form, the CDR3 reads TGTGCCAGCAGCACATGGGACAGCCTCTATGGCTACACCTTC.

The rearrangement joins TRBV14 to TRBJ2-3; 7 bases fit TRBD1. The CDR3 is 13 amino acids. V lost 6 bases to trimming and J lost 8 bases; unmatched junction nucleotides: 8. Germline-derived CDR1 and CDR2 are SGHDN and FVKESK. The CDR3 protein is CASSQRGQGTQYF. The CDR3, as DNA: TGTGCCAGCAGTCAAAGGGGGCAGGGTACGCAGTATTTT.

The chain recombines TRBV9 with TRBJ1-3; D unresolved. CDR3 length: 15 residues. V lost 7 bases and J 7 bases, leaving 21 bases between the germline ends. Per the germline V gene, CDR1 is SGDLS and CDR2 is YYNGEE. CDR3 protein: CASSPRQDEGNTIYF. Written as DNA, the CDR3 is TGTGCCAGCTCCCCTAGGCAGGACGAGGGCAACACCATATATTTT.

This chain links TRBV5-6 with TRBJ2-7, with D hard to call. Germline V CDR1 and CDR2: SGHDT, YYEEEE. This CDR3 has 13 amino acids. The germline V and J ends were trimmed by 2 bases and 8 bases, with 14 bases remaining between them. This CDR3 is CASSLAGIWKQYF. The CDR3 DNA reads TGTGCCAGCAGCTTAGCAGGTATCTGGAAGCAGTACTTC. The whole variable domain, remainder taken from reference TRBV5-6 and TRBJ2-7, is DAGVTQSPTHLIKTRGQQVTLRCSPKSGHDTVSWYQQALGQGPQFIFQYYEEEERQRGNFPDRFSGHQFPNYSSELNVNALLLGDSALYLCASSLAGIWKQYFGPGTRLTVT.

CDR3 sequence reads: CASGSETSTDTQYF. DNA for the CDR3: TGTGCTAGTGGTTCGGAGACTAGCACAGATACGCAGTATTTT. The V gene is TRBV12-5, the J gene TRBJ2-3; D is unresolved. CDR3 size: 14 residues. Between the trimmed V and J ends, which lost 4 bases and 0 bases, there was a span of 8 bases. In germline, CDR1 is LGHNT, CDR2 FRNRAP.

The rearrangement uses TRBV19 and TRBJ1-3; D uncertain. CDR1 is LNHDA, CDR2 SQIVND, per germline (reference sequence). The ends were cut back, 3 bases at V and 3 bases at J, with 9 bases in the middle. The CDR3 loop spans 14 amino acids. The CDR3 region has the DNA TGTGCCAGTAGTATGATGGTAGTTGGAAACACCATATATTTT. This gives the protein CASSMMVVGNTIYF.

V gene TRBV6-2 or TRBV6-3 combines with J gene TRBJ2-1; 7 nucleotides agree with TRBD1. The J segment lost 4 bases and the V segment lost 4 bases, leaving 4 bases of the junction unmatched. From germline, CDR1 is MNHEY and CDR2 SVGEGT. The CDR3 loop spans 14 amino acids. The chain's CDR3 is CASSLTGLYNEQFF. The CDR3 coding sequence is TGTGCCAGCAGTTTGACAGGGTTATACAATGAGCAGTTCTTC.

The chain has TRBV19 and TRBJ2-1; 8 positions agree with TRBD1. Germline trimming cut 6 bases from V and 9 bases from J; bases unmatched to any gene: 10. There are 14 residues in the CDR3. Germline-derived CDR1 and CDR2 are LNHDA and SQIVND (reference sequence). CDR3 sequence (DNA): TGTGCCAGTAGGCCGCGGACAGGGCCGTTTGAGCAGTTCTTC. Translated: CASRPRTGPFEQFF.

The chain links TRBV3-1 (or the pseudogene TRBV3-2) to TRBJ2-5; 10 nucleotides agree with TRBD2. Looked up from germline, CDR1 is LGHDT and CDR2 is YNNKEL (reference sequence). CDR3 length: 15 residues. V lost 2 bases and J lost 4; bases outside the gene matches: 4. The CDR3 bases are TGTGCCAGCAGCCAACCTAGCGGGGGTTCAGAGACCCAGTACTTC. Its translation: CASSQPSGGSETQYF.

The chain has TRBV7-9 and TRBJ1-2; 8 bases agree with TRBD1. J was trimmed by 8 bases and V by 1 base; bases with no gene match: 6. CDR3 length: 14 amino acids. The V gene's germline CDR1 is SEHNR and CDR2 FQNEAQ (reference sequence). CDR3 loop: CASSLVVTGVGYTF. The CDR3 nucleotides are TGTGCCAGCAGCTTAGTAGTGACAGGGGTCGGCTACACCTTC.

V usage is TRBV29-1 and J usage is TRBJ1-2; tentatively, D is TRBD1 (6 bases). This CDR3 is built from 14 residues. V lost 7 bases, J lost 0 bases, and 15 bases lay in between. CDR1 SQVTM and CDR2 ANQGSEA come from the germline V gene. Written as DNA, the CDR3 is TGCAGCGGCCGAACCGGGACAACTAACTATGGCTACACCTTC. Translation: CSGRTGTTNYGYTF.

This clone has only a few counts. This chain uses TRBV15 with TRBJ1-1, with a tentative D call TRBD1 (5 bases). Germline lookup yields CDR1 LNHNV and CDR2 YYDKDF (reference sequence). The V end lost 2 bases, the J end lost 2 bases, and 9 bases lay between the germline ends. This CDR3 has 14 residues. The CDR3 coding sequence is TGTGCCACCAGCAGACAGGGAACCAACACTGAAGCTTTCTTT. Amino acids: CATSRQGTNTEAFF.

The chain is built from TRBV2 and TRBJ2-5, with 11 bases fitting TRBD2. The V segment lost 8 bases and the J segment 9 bases; nucleotides outside the gene matches: 14. Germline CDR1 is SNHLY and CDR2 is FYNNEI. The CDR3 runs to 15 residues. Here the CDR3 reads CASSPLTSGVGAQYF. The CDR3, as DNA: TGTGCCAGCTCCCCCTTGACTAGCGGGGTTGGGGCCCAGTACTTC.

This chain links TRBV10-3 with TRBJ1-4, with D tentatively TRBD1 (5 bases). Germline V gene lookup returns CDR1 ENHRY and CDR2 SYGVKD. The ends were cut back, 0 bases at V and 5 bases at J, with 10 bases in the middle. This CDR3 has 15 amino acids. The CDR3 DNA reads TGTGCCATCAGTGAGTCGATGGGGGGAAATGAAAAACTGTTTTTT. Protein sequence: CAISESMGGNEKLFF.

This clone was seen just once. The chain uses TRBV2 and TRBJ1-5; 11 bases agree with TRBD1. J gave up 1 base and V 7 bases, and 3 bases lay outside the gene matches. The CDR3 extends over 15 amino acids. Germline CDR1 reads SNHLY; CDR2 reads FYNNEI. CDR3 protein: CASKGDRGSNQPQHF. For the CDR3, the DNA is TGTGCCAGCAAAGGGGACAGGGGGAGCAATCAGCCCCAGCATTTT.